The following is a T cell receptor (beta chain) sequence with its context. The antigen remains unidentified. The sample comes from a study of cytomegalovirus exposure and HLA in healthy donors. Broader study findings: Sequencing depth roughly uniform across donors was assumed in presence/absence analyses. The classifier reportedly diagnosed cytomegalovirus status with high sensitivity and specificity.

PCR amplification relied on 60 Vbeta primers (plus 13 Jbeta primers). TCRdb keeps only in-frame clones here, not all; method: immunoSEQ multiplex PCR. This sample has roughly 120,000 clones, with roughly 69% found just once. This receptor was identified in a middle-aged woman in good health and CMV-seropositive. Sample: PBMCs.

The CDR3 spells CSVGDYEQYF. The CDR3 DNA reads TGCAGCGTGGGAGACTACGAGCAGTACTTC. V usage is TRBV29-1 and J usage is TRBJ2-7; perhaps TRBD2 as D (5 bases). CDR1 SQVTM and CDR2 ANQGSEA come from the germline V gene. Trimming cost V 6 bases and J 3 bases, with 6 bases left between them. This CDR3 is 10 amino acids long.